The 12 T cell receptor beta chains presented below share a single source sample, sequenced in a study of identical twins' blood T cells (dated by TCRdb to about 2013). Libraries came from 5' RACE. The run used an Illumina Genome Analyzer IIx. TCRdb reworked the public reads: Q25 trimming with fastp, MiXCR clone assembly, productive beta chains retained. Each CDR3 protein appears once, grouped with its most common genes and DNA. The sample yields 400,000 or so distinct CDR3 sequences; about 28% were counted once. The ten largest clones capture around 5.6% of the sample. Sequencing was carried out using PBMCs. The receptor source for this set is a woman aged 18 to 55 in good health.

V and J are TRBV29-1 and TRBJ1-2, with TRBD1 matching 8 bases. From germline, CDR1 is SQVTM and CDR2 ANQGSEA. The CDR3 covers 14 residues. The J segment lost 4 bases and the V segment lost 1 base, leaving 5 bases of the junction unmatched. The CDR3 sequence: CSVEVTGDSYGYTF. CDR3 DNA sequence: TGCAGCGTTGAAGTGACAGGGGACAGCTATGGCTACACCTTC.

In this sample, this clonotype turned up many times. The chain uses TRBV5-1 and TRBJ2-2; D not resolved. The germline gives CDR1 SGHRS, CDR2 YFSETQ. The CDR3 consists of 14 residues. The germline V and J ends were trimmed by 0 bases and 1 base, with 4 bases remaining between them. The CDR3 coding sequence is TGCGCCAGCAGCTTGGGTCAGAACACCGGGGAGCTGTTTTTT. Translation: CASSLGQNTGELFF.

This clonotype was seen only a few times. The chain joins TRBV14 to TRBJ1-3; 8 bases are shared with TRBD1. V was clipped by 4 bases and J by 4 bases; unmatched bases: 9. Germline V lookup: CDR1 SGHDN, CDR2 FVKESK. The CDR3 consists of 16 residues. The CDR3 here is CASSRLAGTGGNTIYF. In DNA, the CDR3 is TGTGCCAGCAGCCGCCTCGCCGGGACAGGAGGAAACACCATATATTTT.

This clonotype came up many times. An end of the junction differs from the germline gene, which may be a read error. The chain joins TRBV7-2 to TRBJ1-1; no clear D. The CDR3 sequence is 13 residues long. Germline CDR1 is SGHTA and CDR2 is FQGNSA. CDR3 DNA sequence: TGCGCCAGCAGCCTCGACACGAACACTGAAGCTTTCTTT. It codes for CASSLDTNTEAFF.

This clonotype came up once. V and J are TRBV7-8 and TRBJ1-2, with D possibly matching TRBD1 (5 bases). This CDR3 is 16 amino acids long. Per germline, CDR1 SGHVS and CDR2 FQNEAQ. V was trimmed by 5 bases and J by 13 bases, leaving 29 bases between them. CDR3 in DNA: TGTGCCAGCAGCCTCGGGGGGGGTTTATCGCGCTATGTCTGCACCTTC. This codes for CASSLGGGLSRYVCTF. Supplemented by reference TRBV7-8 and TRBJ1-2, the full variable domain reads GAGVSQSPRYKVAKRGQDVALRCDPISGHVSLFWYQQALGQGPEFLTYFQNEAQLDKSGLPSDRFFAERPEGSVSTLKIQRTQQEDSAVYLCASSLGGGLSRYVCTFGSGTRLTVV.

Regarding this clonotype: A much larger clone sits a single nucleotide away, making a read error possible. V and J are TRBV11-2 and TRBJ1-1; D is ambiguous. The CDR3 is 15 amino acids. CDR1 is SGHAT, CDR2 FQNNGV, per germline. CDR3 sequence reads: CANSLGTGPNTEAFF. CDR3 nucleotide sequence: TGTGCCAACAGCTTAGGTACGGGTCCTAACACTGAAGCTTTCTTT.

Worth noting for this clonotype: One end of the junction does not line up with germline, which may come from a read error. The chain employs TRBV2 and TRBJ2-1; 8 nucleotides match TRBD2. This CDR3 has 15 amino acids. Germline assignment: CDR1 SNHLY and CDR2 FYNNEI. For the CDR3, the DNA is TGTACCAGCGGGGGCGGATTAGCGGGTAGCTATGAGCAGTTCTTC. Translation: CTSGGGLAGSYEQFF.

This clonotype showed up many times. V and J are TRBV3-1 and TRBJ2-1, with D possibly TRBD2 on 5 matching bases. The germline V and J ends were trimmed by 6 bases and 3 bases, with 12 bases remaining between them. From germline, CDR1 is LGHDT and CDR2 YNNKEL (reference sequence). The CDR3 loop spans 14 amino acids. The CDR3 nucleotides are TGTGCCAGCAGTCTTGGACTCTACTACAATGAGCAGTTCTTC. Protein product: CASSLGLYYNEQFF.

This chain connects TRBV2 to TRBJ1-2, with unresolved D. The CDR3 consists of 18 residues. Germline values: CDR1 SNHLY, CDR2 FYNNEI. Trimming left V 0 bases short and J 2 bases short, with 19 bases between. The CDR3, as DNA: TGTGCCAGCAGTGAAGCGTTGGCAGTCCGAAGGACCAACTATGGCTACACCTTC. Translating it yields CASSEALAVRRTNYGYTF. Drawing the rest from reference TRBV2 and TRBJ1-2, the complete variable domain is EPEVTQTPSHQVTQMGQEVILRCVPISNHLYFYWYRQILGQKVEFLVSFYNNEISEKSEIFDDQFSVERPDGSNFTLKIRSTKLEDSAMYFCASSEALAVRRTNYGYTFGSGTRLTVV.

This clonotype showed up many times. The V call is TRBV5-1, the J call TRBJ2-3; D not resolved. The germline V and J ends were trimmed by 2 bases and 5 bases, with 6 bases remaining between them. The germline gives CDR1 SGHRS, CDR2 YFSETQ. This CDR3 region has 12 residues. For the CDR3, the DNA is TGCGCCAGCAGCTTCGGTTTAGATACGCAGTATTTT. This sequence encodes CASSFGLDTQYF.

This clonotype was observed a few times. The rearrangement uses TRBV29-1 and TRBJ1-1; possible D gene TRBD1, 5 bases. Germline V lookup: CDR1 SQVTM, CDR2 ANQGSEA. The CDR3 has 14 residues. The V gene lost 1 base and the J gene lost 6 bases, with 15 bases spanning the gap. Written as DNA, the CDR3 is TGCAGCGTTGAAGTGGGGCCGAGTTTTGCTGAAGCTTTCTTT. The encoded protein is CSVEVGPSFAEAFF.

This clonotype was seen only a few times. The rearrangement uses TRBV6-1 and TRBJ2-1; D perhaps matches TRBD1 (5 bases). Looked up from germline, CDR1 is MNHNS and CDR2 is SASEGT. The CDR3 consists of 14 residues. V shed 2 bases and J shed 3 bases, with 8 bases lying between them. The CDR3 DNA reads TGTGCCAGCAGTGAAACAGGCTACTACAATGAGCAGTTCTTC. Encoded protein: CASSETGYYNEQFF.